What follows are 19 T cell receptor beta chains derived from one specimen sequenced in a study of radiotherapy plus CTLA-4 blockade in lung cancer. Only in-frame clones appear in the TCRdb table, and some are missing; sequencing was by immunoSEQ multiplex PCR. The data contain 60,000 or so clones, about 80% of them seen just once; the ten biggest clones take up roughly 4%. The sample in question was peripheral blood, obtained from a patient treated with radiotherapy plus ipilimumab. Receptors were obtained from a human donor with non-small cell lung cancer who had a partial response to radiotherapy plus ipilimumab.

This clone was seen only a few times. V is TRBV6-5 and J is TRBJ1-3; 9 nucleotides align to TRBD1. Germline V lookup: CDR1 MNHEY, CDR2 SVGAGI. The junction had 3 bases not matched to a gene; V was cut back by 5 bases and J by 4 bases. CDR3 length: 14 residues. This CDR3 is CASSNRGPGNTIYF. The CDR3 nucleotides are TGTGCCAGCAGTAACAGGGGGCCGGGAAACACCATATATTTT.

This clone was seen a few times. The rearrangement links TRBV6-1 to TRBJ1-1; no clear D. Trimming took off 5 bases at V and 7 bases at J, with 11 bases between the two ends. The CDR3 extends over 12 amino acids. From germline, CDR1 is MNHNS and CDR2 SASEGT. DNA for the CDR3: TGTGCCAGCAGTCCTGACATCCTTGAAGCTTTCTTT. Protein sequence: CASSPDILEAFF.

The CDR3 protein is CASSLYRGQETQYF. The DNA of the CDR3 is TGTGCCAGCAGCTTATACCGGGGGCAAGAGACCCAGTACTTC. The chain uses TRBV5-4 and TRBJ2-5; D may be TRBD2 (6 bases). The CDR3 is 14 amino acids. V was shortened by 2 bases and J by 2 bases, with 10 bases between the two germline ends. CDR1 is SGHNT and CDR2 is YYREEE in the germline V gene (reference sequence).

Only one count was recorded for this clone. The chain uses TRBV5-6 and TRBJ2-7; 10 nucleotides align to TRBD1. This CDR3 spans 15 amino acids. Trimming at V came to 4 bases and at J to 3 bases, leaving 7 bases not matched to a gene. Germline assignment: CDR1 SGHDT and CDR2 YYEEEE. The CDR3: CASSPGQGLIYEQYF. CDR3 sequence (DNA): TGTGCCAGCAGCCCGGGACAGGGGTTGATCTACGAGCAGTACTTC.

CDR3 DNA sequence: TGTGCCAGCAGCTTCAGGGGTGAGCCTAGCACAGATACGCAGTATTTT. Translated, it gives CASSFRGEPSTDTQYF. The rearrangement uses TRBV9 and TRBJ2-3; tentative D call: TRBD1 (6 bases). V dropped 4 bases and J dropped 0 bases, with 15 bases sitting between them. CDR1 is SGDLS and CDR2 is YYNGEE in the germline V gene. There are 16 residues in the CDR3. Together with reference TRBV9 and TRBJ2-3, the CDR3 gives the full variable domain: DSGVTQTPKHLITATGQRVTLRCSPRSGDLSVYWYQQSLDQGLQFLIQYYNGEERAKGNILERFSAQQFPDLHSELNLSSLELGDSALYFCASSFRGEPSTDTQYFGPGTRLTVL.

This clone has only one observation. The V gene is TRBV9, the J gene TRBJ2-2, with TRBD1 matching 8 bases. Germline V gene data show CDR1 as SGDLS and CDR2 as YYNGEE. Germline trimming cut 0 bases from V and 4 bases from J; bases unmatched to any gene: 14. The CDR3 is made up of 19 amino acids. CDR3 loop: CASSVVSNLGQGSTGELFF. CDR3 bases: TGTGCCAGCAGCGTAGTGTCCAATCTCGGACAGGGAAGCACCGGGGAGCTGTTTTTT.

The J gene is TRBJ2-3, the V gene TRBV9; D possibly corresponds to TRBD1 (7 bases). Germline CDR1 and CDR2: SGDLS and YYNGEE. Trimming pared 6 bases from V and 6 bases from J, leaving 20 bases between. This CDR3 has 15 residues. The CDR3 nucleotides read TGTGCCAGCACTTACGCAGGGGGGCCGGGGGATACGCAGTATTTT. Its translation is CASTYAGGPGDTQYF.

The table lists this clone with a few counts. The chain employs TRBV6-6 and TRBJ1-1, with a possible D match to TRBD1 (6 bases). The V and J ends lost 9 bases and 5 bases respectively, with 13 bases between them. The CDR3 loop spans 12 amino acids. Germline CDR1 and CDR2: MNHNY and SVGAGI (reference sequence). Written as DNA, the CDR3 is TGTGCCAGTAAAAGACAGGCGACTGAAGCTTTCTTT. Translated: CASKRQATEAFF.

CDR3 loop: CASSAAAVQETQYF. CDR3 in DNA: TGCGCCAGCAGCGCGGCAGCCGTCCAAGAGACCCAGTACTTC. The rearrangement uses TRBV5-1 and TRBJ2-5, with unresolved D. The V and J ends lost 4 bases and 1 base respectively, with 11 bases between them. Germline V gives CDR1 SGHRS, CDR2 YFSETQ. This CDR3 is built from 14 residues.

J is TRBJ1-6 and V is TRBV6-6; 9 bases match TRBD1. Per the germline V gene, CDR1 is MNHNY and CDR2 is SVGAGI (reference sequence). J was trimmed by 6 bases and V by 6 bases; bases with no gene match: 6. CDR3 length: 15 residues. The CDR3 coding sequence is TGTGCCAGCAGATTCGGACAGGGGCCTAATTCACCCCTCCACTTT. It encodes CASRFGQGPNSPLHF.

The chain couples TRBV27 to TRBJ1-4; no definite D call. V gave up 3 bases and J gave up 4 bases, with 9 bases separating them. CDR3 length: 14 residues. The V gene's germline CDR1 is MNHEY and CDR2 SMNVEV (reference sequence). This chain's CDR3 is CASSFGQINEKLFF. CDR3 in DNA: TGTGCCAGCAGTTTTGGGCAGATTAATGAAAAACTGTTTTTT.

The gene calls are TRBV9 and TRBJ2-1; possibly TRBD1 for D (6 bases). Germline loops: CDR1 SGDLS, CDR2 YYNGEE. The CDR3 has 12 amino acids. Trimming shortened V by 4 bases and J by 8 bases, and 10 bases separated the two germline ends. The CDR3 DNA reads as TGTGCCAGCAGCTCACAGGGCGATGAGCAGTTCTTC. The encoded protein is CASSSQGDEQFF.

The chain is built from TRBV18 and TRBJ2-5, with 8 bases aligning to TRBD1. This CDR3 contains 16 residues. The germline gives CDR1 KGHSH, CDR2 LQKENI. The V gene end was trimmed by 2 bases and the J gene end by 5 bases; junction bases not matched to a gene: 10. The CDR3 region is CASSPLSRQGKETQYF. Written as DNA, the CDR3 is TGTGCCAGCTCACCATTATCTAGACAGGGGAAGGAGACCCAGTACTTC.

The rearrangement joins TRBV19 to TRBJ1-2, with no clear D. This CDR3 region has 14 residues. Between the trimmed V and J ends, which lost 5 bases and 4 bases, there was a span of 14 bases. Per the germline V gene, CDR1 is LNHDA and CDR2 is SQIVND (reference sequence). CDR3 region: CASSPTASGYGYTF. The CDR3 region has the DNA TGTGCCAGTAGTCCCACAGCCAGCGGCTATGGCTACACCTTC. The whole variable domain, remainder taken from reference TRBV19 and TRBJ1-2, is DGGITQSPKYLFRKEGQNVTLSCEQNLNHDAMYWYRQDPGQGLRLIYYSQIVNDFQKGDIAEGYSVSREKKESFPLTVTSAQKNPTAFYLCASSPTASGYGYTFGSGTRLTVV.

The CDR3 spells CASSDGGGLSSYNEQFF. The CDR3 DNA reads as TGTGCCAGCAGTGATGGCGGGGGGTTGAGCTCCTACAATGAGCAGTTCTTC. This chain links TRBV2 with TRBJ2-1, with 8 nucleotides matching TRBD2. Trimming at V came to 3 bases and at J to 0 bases, leaving 7 bases not matched to a gene. This CDR3 is built from 17 residues. Germline values: CDR1 SNHLY, CDR2 FYNNEI.

This clone was seen only once. J is TRBJ1-6 and V is TRBV2, with D uncertain. V shed 6 bases and J shed 8 bases, with 11 bases lying between them. Germline-derived CDR1 and CDR2 are SNHLY and FYNNEI. The CDR3 has 13 amino acids. CDR3 protein: CASRTQEDSPLHF. CDR3 sequence (DNA): TGTGCCAGCAGGACTCAGGAGGATTCACCCCTCCACTTT.

This rearrangement joins TRBV5-1 to TRBJ2-2; a weak D match, TRBD1 (6 bases). Germline CDR1 SGHRS, CDR2 YFSETQ. This CDR3 spans 15 amino acids. V was trimmed by 4 bases and J by 0 bases, leaving 10 bases between them. The CDR3 reads CASSMGQPNTGELFF. The CDR3 DNA reads as TGCGCCAGCAGCATGGGACAACCGAACACCGGGGAGCTGTTTTTT. Supplemented by reference TRBV5-1 and TRBJ2-2, the full variable domain reads KAGVTQTPRYLIKTRGQQVTLSCSPISGHRSVSWYQQTPGQGLQFLFEYFSETQRNKGNFPGRFSGRQFSNSRSEMNVSTLELGDSALYLCASSMGQPNTGELFFGEGSRLTVL.

The chain uses TRBV28 and TRBJ1-1; D perhaps matches TRBD1 (6 bases). The CDR3 loop spans 15 amino acids. The germline gives CDR1 MDHEN, CDR2 SYDVKM. V shed 5 bases and J shed 0 bases, with 13 bases lying between them. CDR3 nucleotides: TGTGCCAGCAGTCCCCCCCAGGGGATGAACACTGAAGCTTTCTTT. This encodes CASSPPQGMNTEAFF.

The rearrangement uses TRBV29-1 and TRBJ1-1; D may be TRBD1 (5 bases). Trimming took off 3 bases at V and 1 base at J, with 15 bases between the two ends. This CDR3 spans 15 amino acids. Germline V gene data show CDR1 as SQVTM and CDR2 as ANQGSEA. The CDR3 here is CSVETARAKNTEAFF. CDR3 nucleotide sequence: TGCAGCGTTGAGACGGCCAGGGCTAAGAACACTGAAGCTTTCTTT. Drawing the rest from reference TRBV29-1 and TRBJ1-1, the complete variable domain is SAVISQKPSRDICQRGTSLTIQCQVDSQVTMMFWYRQQPGQSLTLIATANQGSEATYESGFVIDKFPISRPNLTFSTLTVSNMSPEDSSIYLCSVETARAKNTEAFFGQGTRLTVV.